This T cell receptor (beta chain) appears in the sequencing data of a study of blood T cell repertoires in COVID-19. The wider study: COVID-19 samples collected from the United States, Italy and Spain covered acute and convalescent phases. The cDNA or gDNA used as material had been derived from T cells, B-cell-depleted T cells, or PBMCs.

In the original workflow: Estimation of nucleated cell counts relied on the amplification of reference gene primers. Method: immunoSEQ multiplex PCR; TCRdb's copy keeps in-frame clones and lacks some. V, J and clone size are taken as reported in that table, and D and trimming were inferred from the DNA itself. The repertoire holds some 300,000 clones, with around nine tenths as singletons. Cohorts were determined from participant-reported clinical history. The V end was cut by 8 bases, the J end by 4 bases, with 9 bases between. CDR3 length equals 12 residues. Germline CDR1 MNHEY, CDR2 SVGAGI. The J gene is TRBJ1-5, the V gene TRBV6-5; no definite D call. The sequence came from a woman between 40 and 55 years old who had recovered from COVID-19. The sample taken for sequencing was PBMCs or T cells enriched from blood (not recorded which). The CDR3 sequence is CASSGSNQPQHF. DNA of the CDR3: TGTGCCAGCTCAGGTTCTAATCAGCCCCAGCATTTT.